This TCR beta chain was identified during a study of T cell responses to AZD1222 COVID-19 vaccine. This clone was counted a few times. Some clones are missing from TCRdb's copy, which holds only in-frame ones; the method was immunoSEQ multiplex PCR. The sample carries around 220,000 clones, roughly 94% recorded once. The ends lost 6 bases at V and 3 bases at J; junction bases unmatched: 5. This CDR3 is built from 13 residues. CDR1 is MNHEY, CDR2 SVGAGI, per germline. This rearrangement joins TRBV6-5 to TRBJ2-7; the match to TRBD1 covers 7 bases. The material was peripheral blood, obtained 28 days after the second dose of the MenACWY control vaccine. The clonotype was recovered from an adult who received the MenACWY meningococcal vaccine as a control. The CDR3 DNA reads as TGTGCCAGCAGCGGCCCAGGGGGCTACGAGCAGTACTTC. Its translation: CASSGPGGYEQYF.